Here is one TCR beta chain with its context. Its antigen is not identified. V lost 2 bases and J lost 7, with 8 bases in between. Germline CDR1 and CDR2: GTSNPN and SVGIG (reference sequence). This CDR3 contains 11 residues. The record originates from a study of beta chain features in type 1 diabetes. Expressed TCRB transcripts were sequenced after all isolated RNA was converted to cDNA. Generated by immunoSEQ multiplex PCR, the TCRdb table keeps only in-frame clones and is missing some. This sample has around 340,000 clones, with about 18% found just once. The study, taken as a whole, reports: VDJ junctions from patients with type 1 diabetes contained fewer insertions and more deletions.

This chain connects TRBV30 to TRBJ1-2; unclear D gene. The TCR comes from a woman between 18 and 30 years old in good health. Source material: naive CD4+ T cells from blood. In nucleotides, the CDR3 is TGTGCCTGGAGTTTGGGCAGTGGCTACACCTTC. It codes for CAWSLGSGYTF.